This T cell receptor (beta chain) stems from a study of blood T cell repertoires in COVID-19. Study background: The study drew acute and convalescent COVID-19 samples from the United States, Italy and Spain.

How the authors handled the data: Estimation of nucleated cell counts relied on the amplification of reference gene primers. Sequencing was performed with immunoSEQ multiplex PCR; in TCRdb, only in-frame clones are kept and a portion is missing. That table supplies the V and J calls and clone size; D and trimming were determined from the DNA. The sample holds more than 250,000 clones, roughly 86% seen once. The study recruited people aged about 18 to 89 years across more than 20 US areas. Germline values: CDR1 MNHEY, CDR2 SVGEGT. V lost 2 bases and J 4 bases, leaving 12 bases between the germline ends. This CDR3 contains 15 residues.

The chain recombines TRBV6-2 or TRBV6-3 with TRBJ1-5; TRBD1 might be the D (5 bases). This clonotype was sampled from a woman aged 30 to 39 who had recovered from COVID-19. What was sequenced was PBMCs or T cells enriched from blood (not recorded which). The DNA for the CDR3 is TGTGCCAGCAGTTACGCCGCACAGGTTAATCAGCCCCAGCATTTT. It codes for CASSYAAQVNQPQHF.